The clone carrying this T cell receptor (beta chain) was recorded at least ten times. V trimming: 3 bases; J trimming: 4 bases; junction bases outside the gene matches: 1. CDR1 is SGDLS and CDR2 is YYNGEE in the germline V gene. The CDR3 consists of 15 residues. This specimen comes from a study of T cells after yellow fever vaccination. TCRdb reprocessed the 5' RACE reads with MiXCR, giving one entry per CDR3 protein. The sample consists of fewer than 450,000 distinct CDR3 sequences, roughly 12% of them appearing once. The origin of this receptor is a man aged 18 to 30 who received the YFV17D yellow fever vaccine. The sequenced sample was PBMCs, obtained on the day of the first yellow fever vaccination. The chain couples TRBV9 to TRBJ2-3, with 14 bases that match TRBD2. CDR3 region: CASSGGLAGADTQYF. The CDR3 DNA reads as TGTGCCAGCAGCGGGGGACTAGCGGGGGCAGATACGCAGTATTTT.